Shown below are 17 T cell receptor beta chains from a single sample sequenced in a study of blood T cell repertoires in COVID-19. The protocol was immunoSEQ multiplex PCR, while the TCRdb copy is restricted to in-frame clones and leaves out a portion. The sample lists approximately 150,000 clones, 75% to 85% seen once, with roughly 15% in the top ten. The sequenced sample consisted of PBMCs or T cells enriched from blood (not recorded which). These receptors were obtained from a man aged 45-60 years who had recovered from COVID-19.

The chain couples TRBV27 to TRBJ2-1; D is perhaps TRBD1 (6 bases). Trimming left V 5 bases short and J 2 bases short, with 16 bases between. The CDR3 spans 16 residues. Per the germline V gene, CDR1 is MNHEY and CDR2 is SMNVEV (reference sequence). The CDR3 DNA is TGTGCCAGCAGTCCATCGGGGACACTTACCTACAATGAGCAGTTCTTC. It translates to CASSPSGTLTYNEQFF.

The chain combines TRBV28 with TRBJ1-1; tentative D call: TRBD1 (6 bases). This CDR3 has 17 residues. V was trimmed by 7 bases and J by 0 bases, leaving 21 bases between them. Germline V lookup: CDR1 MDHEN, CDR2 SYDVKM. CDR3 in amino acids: CASKPPLAGGLNTEAFF. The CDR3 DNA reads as TGTGCCAGCAAGCCCCCATTAGCGGGGGGCTTGAACACTGAAGCTTTCTTT.

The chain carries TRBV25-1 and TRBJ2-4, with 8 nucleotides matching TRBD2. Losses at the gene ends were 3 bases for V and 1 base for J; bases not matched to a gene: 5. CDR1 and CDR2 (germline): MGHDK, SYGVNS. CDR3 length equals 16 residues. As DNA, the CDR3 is TGTGCCAGCAGTGAGAGGGCTAGCGGGGCCAAAAACATTCAGTACTTC. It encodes CASSERASGAKNIQYF.

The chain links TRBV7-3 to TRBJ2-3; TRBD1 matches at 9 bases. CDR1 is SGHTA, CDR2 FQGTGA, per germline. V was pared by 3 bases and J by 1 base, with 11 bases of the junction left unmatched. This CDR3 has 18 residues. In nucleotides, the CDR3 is TGTGCCAGCAGCTTGCCACCGGGACAGGGTCGAGGCACAGATACGCAGTATTTT. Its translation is CASSLPPGQGRGTDTQYF.

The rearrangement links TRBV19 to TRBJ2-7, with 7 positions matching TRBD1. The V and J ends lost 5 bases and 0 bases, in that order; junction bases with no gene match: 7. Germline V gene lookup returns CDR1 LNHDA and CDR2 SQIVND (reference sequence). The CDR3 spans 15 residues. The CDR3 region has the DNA TGTGCCAGTAGTCAGCCAGGGGGAAGCTCCTACGAGCAGTACTTC. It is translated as CASSQPGGSSYEQYF.

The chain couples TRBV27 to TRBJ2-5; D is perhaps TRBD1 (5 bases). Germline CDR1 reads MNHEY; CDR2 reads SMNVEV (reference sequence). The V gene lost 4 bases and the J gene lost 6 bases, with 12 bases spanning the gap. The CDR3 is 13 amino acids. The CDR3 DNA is TGTGCCAGCAGTTCCCGGCAGGGAAAGACCCAGTACTTC. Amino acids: CASSSRQGKTQYF.

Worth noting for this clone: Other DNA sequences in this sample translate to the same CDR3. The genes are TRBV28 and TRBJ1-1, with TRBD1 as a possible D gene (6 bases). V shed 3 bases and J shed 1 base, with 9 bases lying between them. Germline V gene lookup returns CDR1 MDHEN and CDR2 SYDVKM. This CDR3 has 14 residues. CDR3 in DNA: TGTGCCAGCAGTTTTGGACAGACGAACACTGAAGCTTTCTTT. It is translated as CASSFGQTNTEAFF. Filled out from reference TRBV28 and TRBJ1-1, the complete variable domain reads DVKVTQSSRYLVKRTGEKVFLECVQDMDHENMFWYRQDPGLGLRLIYFSYDVKMKEKGDIPEGYSVSREKKERFSLILESASTNQTSMYLCASSFGQTNTEAFFGQGTRLTVV.

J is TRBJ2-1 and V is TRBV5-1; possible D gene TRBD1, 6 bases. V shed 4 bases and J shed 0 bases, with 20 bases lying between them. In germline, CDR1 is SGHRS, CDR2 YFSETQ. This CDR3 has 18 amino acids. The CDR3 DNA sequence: TGCGCCAGCAGCCTGATACCAACCGGACAGCGCTCCTACAATGAGCAGTTCTTC. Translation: CASSLIPTGQRSYNEQFF.

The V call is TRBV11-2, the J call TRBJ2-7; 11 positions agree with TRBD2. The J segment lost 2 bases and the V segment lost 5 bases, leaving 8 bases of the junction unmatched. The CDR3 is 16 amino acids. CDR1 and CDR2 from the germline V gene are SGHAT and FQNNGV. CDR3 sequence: CASSLTGTSGTYEQYF. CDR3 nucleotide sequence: TGTGCCAGCAGCCTTACCGGGACTAGCGGAACCTACGAGCAGTACTTC. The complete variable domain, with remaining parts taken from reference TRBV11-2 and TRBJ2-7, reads EAGVAQSPRYKIIEKRQSVAFWCNPISGHATLYWYQQILGQGPKLLIQFQNNGVVDDSQLPKDRFSAERLKGVDSTLKIQPAKLEDSAVYLCASSLTGTSGTYEQYFGPGTRLTVT.

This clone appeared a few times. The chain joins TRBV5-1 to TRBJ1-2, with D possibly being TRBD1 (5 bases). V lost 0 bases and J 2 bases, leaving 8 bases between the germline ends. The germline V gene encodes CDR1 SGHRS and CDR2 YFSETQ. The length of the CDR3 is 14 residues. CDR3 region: CASSLDRRNYGYTF. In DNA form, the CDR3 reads TGCGCCAGCAGCTTGGACAGGCGAAACTATGGCTACACCTTC.

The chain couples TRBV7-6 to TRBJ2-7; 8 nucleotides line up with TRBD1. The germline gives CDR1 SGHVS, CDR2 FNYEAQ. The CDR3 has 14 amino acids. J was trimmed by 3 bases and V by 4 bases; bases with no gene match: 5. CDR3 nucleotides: TGTGCCAGCAGCTCCGGGACAGGCAACTACGAGCAGTACTTC. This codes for CASSSGTGNYEQYF.

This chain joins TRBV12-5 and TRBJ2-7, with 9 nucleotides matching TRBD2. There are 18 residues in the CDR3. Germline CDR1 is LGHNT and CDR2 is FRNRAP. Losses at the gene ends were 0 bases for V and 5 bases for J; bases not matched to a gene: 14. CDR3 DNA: TGTGCTAGTGGTTTGGTAGTAGCGGGGGCCCTTCCCGGCAACGAGCAGTACTTC. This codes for CASGLVVAGALPGNEQYF.

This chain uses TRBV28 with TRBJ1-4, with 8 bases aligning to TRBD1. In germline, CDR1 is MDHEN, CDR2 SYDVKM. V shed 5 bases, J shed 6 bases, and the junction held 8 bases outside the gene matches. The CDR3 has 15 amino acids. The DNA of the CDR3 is TGTGCCAGCAGTCAGAACAGGGGGAGGGATGAAAAACTGTTTTTT. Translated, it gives CASSQNRGRDEKLFF.

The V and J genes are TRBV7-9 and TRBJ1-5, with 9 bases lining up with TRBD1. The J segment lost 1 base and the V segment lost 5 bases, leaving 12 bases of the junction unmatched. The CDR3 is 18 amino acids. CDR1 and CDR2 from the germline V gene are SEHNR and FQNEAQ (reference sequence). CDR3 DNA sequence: TGTGCCAGCAGCGCCACACCGGGACAGGGAGCGAGCAATCAGCCCCAGCATTTT. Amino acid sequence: CASSATPGQGASNQPQHF. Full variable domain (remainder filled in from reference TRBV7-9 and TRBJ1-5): DTGVSQNPRHKITKRGQNVTFRCDPISEHNRLYWYRQTLGQGPEFLTYFQNEAQLEKSRLLSDRFSAERPKGSFSTLEIQRTEQGDSAMYLCASSATPGQGASNQPQHFGDGTRLSIL.

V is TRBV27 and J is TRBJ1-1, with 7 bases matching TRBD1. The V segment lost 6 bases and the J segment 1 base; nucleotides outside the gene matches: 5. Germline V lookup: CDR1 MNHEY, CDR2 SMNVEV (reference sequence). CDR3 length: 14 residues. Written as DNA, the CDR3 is TGTGCCAGCAGCCCAGGGACAGAGAACACTGAAGCTTTCTTT. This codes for CASSPGTENTEAFF.

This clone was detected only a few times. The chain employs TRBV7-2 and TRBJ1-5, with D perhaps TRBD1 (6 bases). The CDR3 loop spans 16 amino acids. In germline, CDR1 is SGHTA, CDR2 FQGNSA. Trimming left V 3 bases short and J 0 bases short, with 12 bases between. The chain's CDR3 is CASSFSGANSNQPQHF. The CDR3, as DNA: TGTGCCAGCAGCTTCTCAGGGGCGAATAGCAATCAGCCCCAGCATTTT.

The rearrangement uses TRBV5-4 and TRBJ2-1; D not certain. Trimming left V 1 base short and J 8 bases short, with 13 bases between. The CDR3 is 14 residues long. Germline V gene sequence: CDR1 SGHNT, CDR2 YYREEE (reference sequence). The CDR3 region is CASSLNSYGHEQFF. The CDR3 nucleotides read TGTGCCAGCAGCTTGAACTCATATGGTCATGAGCAGTTCTTC.